These 32 T cell receptor beta chains came from one sample sequenced in a study of cytomegalovirus exposure and HLA in healthy donors. PCR amplification relied on 60 Vbeta primers (plus 13 Jbeta primers). Sequencing was performed with immunoSEQ multiplex PCR; in TCRdb, only in-frame clones are kept and a portion is missing. This sample's table has under 65,000 clones. Sequencing used PBMCs. The receptors stem from a woman aged 40-49 years in good health and CMV-seronegative.

The genes are TRBV5-1 and TRBJ1-5, with 7 bases aligning to TRBD1. This CDR3 is 15 amino acids long. Per germline, CDR1 SGHRS and CDR2 YFSETQ. Trimming cost V 4 bases and J 7 bases; bases outside gene matches: 11. This CDR3 reads CASSVTTGPGQPQHF. The CDR3 bases are TGCGCCAGCAGCGTAACGACAGGGCCTGGGCAGCCCCAGCATTTT.

The CDR3 region is CASSDPRRAGANVLTF. CDR3 nucleotide sequence: TGTGCCAGCAGTGACCCTCGGCGGGCCGGGGCCAACGTCCTGACTTTC. The V and J genes are TRBV6-1 and TRBJ2-6; perhaps TRBD2 as D (5 bases). Germline lookup yields CDR1 MNHNS and CDR2 SASEGT. V was shortened by 3 bases and J by 4 bases, with 13 bases between the two germline ends. The CDR3 totals 16 residues.

J is TRBJ1-4 and V is TRBV7-9; no clear D. V lost 6 bases and J lost 0, with 14 bases in between. The germline V gene has CDR1 SEHNR and CDR2 FQNEAQ (reference sequence). The CDR3 consists of 16 residues. The CDR3 nucleotides read TGTGCCAGCAGTTCGCCTATTGGAGCAACTAATGAAAAACTGTTTTTT. Translating gives CASSSPIGATNEKLFF.

V and J are TRBV2 and TRBJ1-2; 10 bases line up with TRBD1. Germline-derived CDR1 and CDR2 are SNHLY and FYNNEI. This CDR3 contains 18 residues. The junction had 20 bases not matched to a gene; V was cut back by 5 bases and J by 8 bases. In nucleotides, the CDR3 is TGTGCCAGCAGTCCCGGGACAGGGGATCCCTCAACATCTATCGGCTACACCTTC. Encoded protein: CASSPGTGDPSTSIGYTF.

V and J are TRBV7-6 and TRBJ1-5; 7 nucleotides line up with TRBD1. The CDR3 is 13 residues long. V dropped 0 bases and J dropped 7; count of bases not matched to a gene: 0. Per the germline V gene, CDR1 is SGHVS and CDR2 is FNYEAQ. The CDR3 sequence is CASSLAGGQPQHF. CDR3 coding DNA: TGTGCCAGCAGCTTAGCAGGGGGCCAGCCCCAGCATTTT. The whole variable domain, remainder taken from reference TRBV7-6 and TRBJ1-5, is GAGVSQSPRYKVTKRGQDVALRCDPISGHVSLYWYRQALGQGPEFLTYFNYEAQQDKSGLPNDRFSAERPEGSISTLTIQRTEQRDSAMYRCASSLAGGQPQHFGDGTRLSIL.

V usage is TRBV6-5 and J usage is TRBJ2-7; TRBD2 agrees at 12 bases. V gave up 4 bases and J gave up 3 bases; unmatched junction bases: 1. The CDR3 totals 14 residues. CDR1 MNHEY and CDR2 SVGAGI come from the germline V gene. The CDR3 bases are TGTGCCAGCAGTTCGGGACTAGCGGGCTACGAGCAGTACTTC. Its translation is CASSSGLAGYEQYF.

The genes are TRBV19 and TRBJ1-1, with D unclear. The CDR3 is made up of 14 amino acids. V lost 4 bases to trimming and J lost 3 bases, with 12 bases between them. Germline CDR1 reads LNHDA; CDR2 reads SQIVND (reference sequence). CDR3 coding DNA: TGTGCCAGTAGTACGACGGGTATCGACACTGAAGCTTTCTTT. It specifies CASSTTGIDTEAFF. The full variable domain, in which reference TRBV19 and TRBJ1-1 provide the parts outside the CDR3, is DGGITQSPKYLFRKEGQNVTLSCEQNLNHDAMYWYRQDPGQGLRLIYYSQIVNDFQKGDIAEGYSVSREKKESFPLTVTSAQKNPTAFYLCASSTTGIDTEAFFGQGTRLTVV.

The V and J genes are TRBV29-1 and TRBJ2-1; D ambiguous. The germline V and J ends were trimmed by 0 bases and 4 bases, with 7 bases remaining between them. The CDR3 runs to 13 residues. CDR1 and CDR2 (germline): SQVTM, ANQGSEA. The CDR3 loop reads CSVEDRRYNEQFF. The CDR3 coding sequence is TGCAGCGTTGAAGATCGCAGATACAATGAGCAGTTCTTC.

The V call is TRBV19, the J call TRBJ1-1, with D possibly TRBD1 on 5 matching bases. Germline V lookup: CDR1 LNHDA, CDR2 SQIVND (reference sequence). The V and J ends lost 4 bases and 5 bases respectively, with 14 bases between them. The CDR3 sequence is 14 residues long. The CDR3 region is CASSTAGGGTEAFF. The CDR3 DNA reads TGTGCCAGTAGTACGGCGGGGGGAGGGACTGAAGCTTTCTTT.

The gene calls are TRBV4-1 and TRBJ1-4, with 8 bases identical to TRBD1. V shed 3 bases, J shed 2 bases, and the junction held 8 bases outside the gene matches. CDR3 length: 17 residues. Germline loops: CDR1 MGHRA, CDR2 YSYEKL. The CDR3 loop is CASSHHRGNPTNEKLFF. CDR3 in DNA: TGCGCCAGCAGCCACCACAGGGGGAATCCGACTAATGAAAAACTGTTTTTT.

The rearrangement joins TRBV5-1 to TRBJ2-3; TRBD1 agrees at 11 bases. This CDR3 has 16 residues. Germline-derived CDR1 and CDR2 are SGHRS and YFSETQ. The trim removed 1 base at V and 3 bases at J, leaving 4 bases unmatched. As DNA, the CDR3 is TGCGCCAGCAGCTTGAGGACAGGGGGCATAACAGATACGCAGTATTTT. It specifies CASSLRTGGITDTQYF.

The chain uses TRBV19 and TRBJ1-5; unclear D gene. Trimming left V 3 bases short and J 9 bases short, with 15 bases between. The CDR3 is 14 residues long. Germline CDR1 reads LNHDA; CDR2 reads SQIVND (reference sequence). CDR3 DNA: TGTGCCAGTAGTATTAATCCTGAAGAGGGGCCCCAGCATTTT. Translation gives CASSINPEEGPQHF.

The chain uses TRBV18 and TRBJ2-2, with a tentative D call TRBD1 (6 bases). The CDR3 is 16 amino acids. The germline gives CDR1 KGHSH, CDR2 LQKENI. V shed 3 bases and J shed 6 bases, with 17 bases lying between them. The CDR3 DNA is TGTGCCAGCTCACCGCTCCAACAGGGAACGGCCGGGGAGCTGTTTTTT. It specifies CASSPLQQGTAGELFF.

The rearrangement links TRBV5-6 to TRBJ1-1, with a weak D call TRBD1 (5 bases). This CDR3 comprises 13 residues. V shed 3 bases and J shed 5 bases, with 11 bases lying between them. Germline CDR1 is SGHDT and CDR2 is YYEEEE. CDR3 in DNA: TGTGCCAGCAGCTCCGGGGGTGGGACTGAAGCTTTCTTT. Translation: CASSSGGGTEAFF. Looking up the rest from reference TRBV5-6 and TRBJ1-1 gives the full variable domain: DAGVTQSPTHLIKTRGQQVTLRCSPKSGHDTVSWYQQALGQGPQFIFQYYEEEERQRGNFPDRFSGHQFPNYSSELNVNALLLGDSALYLCASSSGGGTEAFFGQGTRLTVV.

The chain couples TRBV6-6 to TRBJ1-5; 12 positions agree with TRBD1. V was pared by 6 bases and J by 4 bases, with 7 bases of the junction left unmatched. CDR3 length equals 16 residues. Germline assignment: CDR1 MNHNY and CDR2 SVGAGI (reference sequence). The CDR3 protein is CASSPGTGGGNQPQHF. CDR3 sequence (DNA): TGTGCCAGCAGCCCCGGGACAGGGGGCGGGAATCAGCCCCAGCATTTT.

The CDR3 reads CASSITREREQYF. CDR3 sequence (DNA): TGTGCCAGTAGTATAACGCGGGAGCGGGAGCAGTACTTC. The V call is TRBV19, the J call TRBJ2-7; 7 positions agree with TRBD2. The CDR3 has 13 residues. Germline CDR1 is LNHDA and CDR2 is SQIVND (reference sequence). Trimming at V came to 2 bases and at J to 7 bases, leaving 5 bases not matched to a gene.

This sequence joins TRBV19 and TRBJ1-6, with D maybe TRBD1 (5 bases). This CDR3 has 13 amino acids. Between the trimmed V and J ends, which lost 2 bases and 8 bases, there was a span of 7 bases. CDR1 is LNHDA and CDR2 is SQIVND in the germline V gene (reference sequence). Here the CDR3 reads CASSISGDSPLHF. CDR3 sequence (DNA): TGTGCCAGTAGTATATCGGGGGATTCACCCCTCCACTTT.

The CDR3 nucleotides read TGCACCAGCAGCCAACACACCGGGACTAGTATCTTCTACGAGCAGTACTTC. Its protein product is CTSSQHTGTSIFYEQYF. The genes are TRBV1 and TRBJ2-7; the table's D gene call, TRBD2, was not cross checked with the DNA. TRBV1 counts as a pseudogene. The length of the CDR3 is 17 residues.

The chain couples TRBV19 to TRBJ2-3; maybe TRBD1 (5 bases). The CDR3 has 12 residues. Germline lookup yields CDR1 LNHDA and CDR2 SQIVND (reference sequence). V was pared by 3 bases and J by 6 bases, with 7 bases between. Written as DNA, the CDR3 is TGTGCCAGTAGTATGGGGCGGGATACGCAGTATTTT. Its translation: CASSMGRDTQYF.

The chain couples TRBV6-1 to TRBJ1-2, with 7 bases matching TRBD1. V trimming: 3 bases; J trimming: 2 bases; junction bases outside the gene matches: 6. This CDR3 has 15 amino acids. Per the germline V gene, CDR1 is MNHNS and CDR2 is SASEGT. CDR3 in DNA: TGTGCCAGCAGTGAGGGGATGGGACAGAACTATGGCTACACCTTC. The encoded protein is CASSEGMGQNYGYTF.

The chain couples TRBV2 to TRBJ1-6, with 8 bases that match TRBD1. With 7 bases clipped from V and 10 bases from J, the junction kept 6 bases outside the gene matches. In germline, CDR1 is SNHLY, CDR2 FYNNEI. This CDR3 comprises 13 residues. The CDR3 spells CASKEDRDSPLHF. The CDR3 nucleotides read TGTGCCAGCAAAGAGGACAGGGACTCACCCCTCCACTTT.

The chain combines TRBV5-1 with TRBJ2-5; 9 nucleotides agree with TRBD1. The CDR3 extends over 14 amino acids. Losses at the gene ends were 3 bases for V and 2 bases for J; bases not matched to a gene: 2. Looked up from germline, CDR1 is SGHRS and CDR2 is YFSETQ. The CDR3 reads CASSSQGAQETQYF. In nucleotides, the CDR3 is TGCGCCAGCAGCTCACAGGGGGCGCAAGAGACCCAGTACTTC.

The chain has TRBV19 and TRBJ2-7, with 7 bases lining up with TRBD2. Germline V gives CDR1 LNHDA, CDR2 SQIVND (reference sequence). The CDR3 has 17 residues. V trimming: 5 bases; J trimming: 2 bases; junction bases outside the gene matches: 15. CDR3 DNA: TGTGCCAGTAGTCCCCTAGCGGAGGGCCGGGAGGCCTACGAGCAGTACTTC. It is translated as CASSPLAEGREAYEQYF.

The rearrangement uses TRBV11-2 and TRBJ2-5; TRBD1 matches at 9 bases. Germline V lookup: CDR1 SGHAT, CDR2 FQNNGV. The CDR3 has 14 residues. V gave up 3 bases and J gave up 1 base; unmatched junction bases: 0. CDR3 DNA: TGTGCCAGCAGCTTGACAGGGGGCCAAGAGACCCAGTACTTC. Its protein is CASSLTGGQETQYF.

This chain joins TRBV4-2 and TRBJ2-7; the D gene is possibly TRBD2 (5 bases). Germline CDR1 reads LGHNA; CDR2 reads YNFKEQ. This CDR3 has 13 amino acids. Deletions cut 2 bases from V and 7 bases from J, with 12 bases between. CDR3 loop: CASSQTGPGEQYF. In DNA, the CDR3 is TGTGCCAGCAGCCAAACTGGACCGGGGGAGCAGTACTTC.

The chain couples TRBV2 to TRBJ1-2; D perhaps matches TRBD1 (6 bases). Germline V lookup: CDR1 SNHLY, CDR2 FYNNEI. CDR3 size: 10 residues. The CDR3 spells CARGNDGYTF. CDR3 bases: TGTGCTAGGGGGAATGATGGCTACACCTTC. The full variable domain, completed using reference TRBV2 and TRBJ1-2, is EPEVTQTPSHQVTQMGQEVILRCVPISNHLYFYWYRQILGQKVEFLVSFYNNEISEKSEIFDDQFSVERPDGSNFTLKIRSTKLEDSAMYFCARGNDGYTFGSGTRLTVV.

V and J are TRBV14 and TRBJ1-1; no reliable D call. The germline V and J ends were trimmed by 0 bases and 8 bases, with 10 bases remaining between them. CDR1 is SGHDN, CDR2 FVKESK, per germline. The CDR3 runs to 13 residues. The CDR3 region has the DNA TGTGCCAGCAGCCAAGATCTCACAACAGAAGCTTTCTTT. Its protein is CASSQDLTTEAFF.

V usage is TRBV11-2 and J usage is TRBJ1-3, with TRBD1 identical over 7 bases. CDR1 is SGHAT and CDR2 is FQNNGV in the germline V gene. The CDR3 has 17 residues. V was clipped by 4 bases and J by 1 base; unmatched bases: 10. CDR3 sequence: CASSSSLRGASGNTIYF. DNA for the CDR3: TGTGCCAGCAGCTCCTCACTCAGGGGGGCGTCTGGAAACACCATATATTTT.

The V and J genes are TRBV5-6 and TRBJ2-1; perhaps TRBD2 as D (6 bases). The V end lost 1 base, the J end lost 5 bases, and 16 bases lay between the germline ends. Germline-derived CDR1 and CDR2 are SGHDT and YYEEEE. The CDR3 runs to 16 residues. Here the CDR3 reads CASSLKRAGVDNEQFF. The CDR3 coding sequence is TGTGCCAGCAGCTTGAAGCGGGCCGGGGTTGACAATGAGCAGTTCTTC. Variable domain in full (rest from reference TRBV5-6 and TRBJ2-1): DAGVTQSPTHLIKTRGQQVTLRCSPKSGHDTVSWYQQALGQGPQFIFQYYEEEERQRGNFPDRFSGHQFPNYSSELNVNALLLGDSALYLCASSLKRAGVDNEQFFGPGTRLTVL.

The CDR3 DNA follows: TGTGCCAGCACCCTTGTGCGGGACCACTCCTACGAGCAGTACTTC. Translating gives CASTLVRDHSYEQYF. The gene calls are TRBV6-5 and TRBJ2-7; D is perhaps TRBD2 (6 bases). Germline V gene lookup returns CDR1 MNHEY and CDR2 SVGAGI. Deletions cut 7 bases from V and 0 bases from J, with 16 bases between. The CDR3 totals 15 residues.

The rearrangement uses TRBV19 and TRBJ1-1, with a tentative D call TRBD1 (6 bases). The V end was cut by 3 bases, the J end by 3 bases, with 11 bases between. There are 14 residues in the CDR3. Germline V gene lookup returns CDR1 LNHDA and CDR2 SQIVND (reference sequence). This CDR3 reads CASSMNRVDTEAFF. CDR3 bases: TGTGCCAGTAGTATGAACAGGGTGGACACTGAAGCTTTCTTT.

The V call is TRBV6-1, the J call TRBJ2-6; 7 bases fit TRBD2. Trimming removed 1 base from V and 4 bases from J; junction bases left unmatched: 4. CDR3 length: 16 residues. Germline CDR1 and CDR2: MNHNS and SASEGT. The CDR3 reads CASSEGGGAGANVLTF. In nucleotides, the CDR3 is TGTGCCAGCAGTGAAGGGGGAGGGGCCGGGGCCAACGTCCTGACTTTC.